Each of the 25 T cell receptor beta chains below was sequenced from the same sample in a study of T cells in tuberculosis. Generated by immunoSEQ multiplex PCR, the TCRdb table keeps only in-frame clones and is missing some. The sample holds about 33,000 clones, about 92% seen once. Stated time point: new active TB diagnosis, blood taken before or within 7 days of starting treatment. Sequencing used PBMCs, obtained at tuberculosis diagnosis. The source of these receptors is an adult with tuberculosis. Some clones in this sample may be carry-over from other donors' samples.

The V gene is TRBV6-1, the J gene TRBJ1-1, with D unclear. Germline V gene sequence: CDR1 MNHNS, CDR2 SASEGT. Trimming removed 5 bases at V and 1 base at J, with 11 bases between. The CDR3 is 14 amino acids. This CDR3 is CASSFGGRNTEAFF. CDR3 sequence (DNA): TGTGCCAGCAGTTTTGGAGGGAGGAACACTGAAGCTTTCTTT.

Here the CDR3 reads CASSPTGEYEKLFF. In DNA form, the CDR3 reads TGTGCCAGCTCACCAACAGGGGAGTATGAAAAACTGTTTTTT. The chain joins TRBV18 to TRBJ1-4; 7 bases match TRBD1. In germline, CDR1 is KGHSH, CDR2 LQKENI. V gave up 2 bases and J gave up 6 bases; unmatched junction bases: 3. The CDR3 sequence is 14 residues long. Looking up the rest from reference TRBV18 and TRBJ1-4 gives the full variable domain: NAGVMQNPRHLVRRRGQEARLRCSPMKGHSHVYWYRQLPEEGLKFMVYLQKENIIDESGMPKERFSAEFPKEGPSILRIQQVVRGDSAAYFCASSPTGEYEKLFFGSGTQLSVL.

The chain has TRBV7-8 and TRBJ1-5, with a possible D match to TRBD1 (5 bases). V dropped 5 bases and J dropped 6 bases, with 26 bases sitting between them. Germline-derived CDR1 and CDR2 are SGHVS and FQNEAQ. The CDR3 totals 18 residues. The CDR3 region has the DNA TGTGCCAGCAGCCCCCCCGTTCGGACGGCGGCTAGGGGTCAGCCCCAGCATTTT. Translating gives CASSPPVRTAARGQPQHF.

The chain is built from TRBV19 and TRBJ2-1; TRBD2 aligns across 12 bases. The CDR3 contains 15 residues. The J segment lost 8 bases and the V segment lost 10 bases, leaving 12 bases of the junction unmatched. The germline CDR1 and CDR2 sequences are LNHDA and SQIVND (reference sequence). DNA of the CDR3: TGTGCCACCACGACTACTAGCGGGGGGATCGATGAGCAGTTCTTC. Amino acids: CATTTTSGGIDEQFF.

The chain recombines TRBV5-4 with TRBJ2-5, with 12 bases matching TRBD2. Trimming removed 3 bases from V and 4 bases from J; junction bases left unmatched: 7. The CDR3 extends over 16 amino acids. The germline V gene encodes CDR1 SGHNT and CDR2 YYREEE (reference sequence). For the CDR3, the DNA is TGTGCCAGCAGCTCACCGACTAGCGGGGGTGTAGAGACCCAGTACTTC. Its translation is CASSSPTSGGVETQYF.

The chain joins TRBV19 to TRBJ1-6; TRBD1 matches at 8 bases. This CDR3 is 14 amino acids long. The V gene end was trimmed by 5 bases and the J gene end by 9 bases; junction bases not matched to a gene: 6. Germline V gives CDR1 LNHDA, CDR2 SQIVND (reference sequence). The CDR3 nucleotides are TGTGCCAGTAGTCCGGACAGGGAAGGTTCACCCCTCCACTTT. Translated, it gives CASSPDREGSPLHF.

V and J are TRBV19 and TRBJ2-2; 10 bases line up with TRBD1. V lost 6 bases to trimming and J lost 4 bases; unmatched junction nucleotides: 11. This CDR3 comprises 17 residues. CDR1 and CDR2 (germline): LNHDA, SQIVND (reference sequence). This chain's CDR3 is CASSQKGGQGTTGELFF. CDR3 sequence (DNA): TGTGCCAGTAGCCAAAAAGGGGGACAGGGGACCACCGGGGAGCTGTTTTTT.

The gene calls are TRBV19 and TRBJ1-6; D is undetermined. The V and J ends lost 1 base and 5 bases respectively, with 9 bases between them. The CDR3 has 15 amino acids. Germline CDR1 reads LNHDA; CDR2 reads SQIVND (reference sequence). CDR3 amino acids: CASSIAGSNNSPLHF. CDR3 coding DNA: TGTGCCAGTAGTATAGCCGGGTCAAATAATTCACCCCTCCACTTT.

This sequence joins TRBV5-1 and TRBJ2-1; the D gene is possibly TRBD2 (5 bases). The CDR3 loop spans 14 amino acids. Germline V lookup: CDR1 SGHRS, CDR2 YFSETQ. Deletions cut 4 bases from V and 4 bases from J, with 12 bases between. The CDR3 here is CASSTGSAYNEQFF. The CDR3 nucleotides are TGCGCCAGCAGCACTGGGAGCGCTTACAATGAGCAGTTCTTC.

This chain links TRBV29-1 with TRBJ2-1; 8 nucleotides align to TRBD2. This CDR3 region has 15 residues. V was pared by 4 bases and J by 0 bases, with 5 bases of the junction left unmatched. CDR1 and CDR2 from the germline V gene are SQVTM and ANQGSEA. CDR3 coding DNA: TGCAGCGTTGGGGTCGGGGGGGCCTCCTACAATGAGCAGTTCTTC. This gives the protein CSVGVGGASYNEQFF.

The chain couples TRBV5-1 to TRBJ2-2, with 7 bases lining up with TRBD1. Germline CDR1 SGHRS, CDR2 YFSETQ. This CDR3 is 15 amino acids long. J gave up 6 bases and V 4 bases, and 9 bases lay outside the gene matches. The CDR3 sequence is CASSPTGQEAGELFF. CDR3 DNA: TGCGCCAGCAGCCCAACCGGACAGGAGGCCGGGGAGCTGTTTTTT.

This chain joins TRBV19 and TRBJ2-7, with D unresolved. The germline V and J ends were trimmed by 1 base and 0 bases, with 22 bases remaining between them. Germline CDR1 LNHDA, CDR2 SQIVND (reference sequence). There are 19 residues in the CDR3. The CDR3 nucleotides are TGTGCCAGTAGTATAGCACCCCCCTCGCAGGCCTCCTTCTCCTACGAGCAGTACTTC. Encoded protein: CASSIAPPSQASFSYEQYF. The full variable domain, with the rest looked up from reference TRBV19 and TRBJ2-7, is DGGITQSPKYLFRKEGQNVTLSCEQNLNHDAMYWYRQDPGQGLRLIYYSQIVNDFQKGDIAEGYSVSREKKESFPLTVTSAQKNPTAFYLCASSIAPPSQASFSYEQYFGPGTRLTVT.

The rearrangement uses TRBV9 and TRBJ2-7, with 10 bases fitting TRBD1. Losses at the gene ends were 3 bases for V and 6 bases for J; bases not matched to a gene: 0. The CDR3 has 12 amino acids. Germline V gene data show CDR1 as SGDLS and CDR2 as YYNGEE. CDR3 in amino acids: CASSGTGGEQYF. The CDR3 region has the DNA TGTGCCAGCAGCGGGACAGGGGGCGAGCAGTACTTC.

This rearrangement joins TRBV5-1 to TRBJ1-3; 7 positions match TRBD1. With 5 bases clipped from V and 4 bases from J, the junction kept 9 bases outside the gene matches. The CDR3 sequence is 15 residues long. Germline lookup yields CDR1 SGHRS and CDR2 YFSETQ. The CDR3 region has the DNA TGCGCCAGCAGTGAACAGGGGTTAGCGGGAAACACCATATATTTT. It codes for CASSEQGLAGNTIYF.

J is TRBJ1-2 and V is TRBV29-1; perhaps TRBD1 as D (6 bases). V lost 7 bases and J lost 6, with 15 bases in between. CDR3 length: 12 amino acids. The germline CDR1 and CDR2 sequences are SQVTM and ANQGSEA. Written as DNA, the CDR3 is TGCAGCGCCTCACAGGGAGAGAATGGCTACACCTTC. This translates into CSASQGENGYTF.

The chain carries TRBV2 and TRBJ1-3; D not resolved. This CDR3 contains 12 residues. Germline V lookup: CDR1 SNHLY, CDR2 FYNNEI. V was shortened by 7 bases and J by 5 bases, with 9 bases between the two germline ends. The CDR3 region has the DNA TGTGCCAGCATGCGGGTCAGAAACACCATATATTTT. Encoded protein: CASMRVRNTIYF.

The J gene is TRBJ1-2, the V gene TRBV10-1; no clear D. Germline lookup yields CDR1 WNHNN and CDR2 SYGVQD (reference sequence). V lost 5 bases and J 0 bases, leaving 7 bases between the germline ends. The CDR3 consists of 13 residues. In DNA form, the CDR3 reads TGCGCCAGCAGTTTTGACACTAACTATGGCTACACCTTC. This encodes CASSFDTNYGYTF.

J is TRBJ2-3 and V is TRBV11-2, with D perhaps TRBD2 (6 bases). Between the trimmed V and J ends, which lost 0 bases and 5 bases, there was a span of 9 bases. The CDR3 length is 14 residues. CDR1 is SGHAT, CDR2 FQNNGV, per germline. Written as DNA, the CDR3 is TGTGCCAGCAGCTTAGATGGGCGGGGAGATACGCAGTATTTT. Translating it yields CASSLDGRGDTQYF.

The chain links TRBV21-1 to TRBJ1-4; the D call of TRBD1 is as the table states it, not checked on the DNA. TRBV21-1 is a known pseudogene. This CDR3 spans 16 amino acids. The CDR3, as DNA: TGTGCCAGCAGCAAATCCGGGACAGGGGGGGATGAAAAACTGTTTTTT. Translating gives CASSKSGTGGDEKLFF.

The V and J genes are TRBV9 and TRBJ2-7; possible D gene TRBD1, 6 bases. Germline V lookup: CDR1 SGDLS, CDR2 YYNGEE. V dropped 0 bases and J dropped 3 bases, with 19 bases sitting between them. This CDR3 contains 17 residues. CDR3 in DNA: TGTGCCAGCAGCGTAGGGCTTACAGGGCTTGACGGCTACGAGCAGTACTTC. Amino acids: CASSVGLTGLDGYEQYF.

The genes are TRBV4-1 and TRBJ1-2; perhaps TRBD1 as D (6 bases). Trimming stripped 6 bases from V and 3 bases from J, with 14 bases between. This CDR3 region has 14 residues. In germline, CDR1 is MGHRA, CDR2 YSYEKL. The CDR3 spells CASSNTGYDYGYTF. In DNA form, the CDR3 reads TGCGCCAGCAGTAACACAGGGTATGACTATGGCTACACCTTC.

This chain connects TRBV10-1 to TRBJ1-1; D gene uncertain. Trimming left V 7 bases short and J 1 base short, with 10 bases between. There are 13 residues in the CDR3. CDR1 WNHNN and CDR2 SYGVQD come from the germline V gene (reference sequence). The CDR3 DNA sequence: TGCGCCAGCAATTCAGGAGGGAACACTGAAGCTTTCTTT. Its translation: CASNSGGNTEAFF.

CDR3 nucleotides: TGTGCCAGCAGCCAAGAACGACGGACAGGGGTACGACCCTCGGACACCGGGGAGCTGTTTTTT. Translation: CASSQERRTGVRPSDTGELFF. The V call is TRBV4-2, the J call TRBJ2-2, with 9 bases that match TRBD1. J gave up 3 bases and V 0 bases, and 17 bases lay outside the gene matches. This CDR3 has 21 amino acids. The V gene's germline CDR1 is LGHNA and CDR2 YNFKEQ.

This clone has just a few counts. The V call is TRBV10-3, the J call TRBJ1-1, with 8 bases matching TRBD1. Germline loops: CDR1 ENHRY, CDR2 SYGVKD. V lost 6 bases, J lost 4 bases, and 7 bases stayed unmatched. This CDR3 has 14 amino acids. The CDR3 reads CAIRQGEGGTEAFF. The DNA of the CDR3 is TGTGCCATCAGACAGGGGGAGGGAGGCACTGAAGCTTTCTTT.

The chain combines TRBV6-1 with TRBJ1-1; no clear D. This CDR3 spans 15 amino acids. V was clipped by 6 bases and J by 1 base, with 15 bases between them. Germline lookup yields CDR1 MNHNS and CDR2 SASEGT. In DNA form, the CDR3 reads TGTGCCAGCAGGTATTATGAGCGGGGGAACACTGAAGCTTTCTTT. It is translated as CASRYYERGNTEAFF.